Below, 8 T cell receptor beta chains from the same sample are listed, as sequenced in a study of cytomegalovirus exposure and HLA in healthy donors. The PCR ran on 60 Vbeta and 13 Jbeta primers. Here immunoSEQ multiplex PCR was the method, and the copy in TCRdb shows in-frame clones only, minus some. The sample yields about 69,000 clones, roughly 74% seen once. What was sequenced was PBMCs. The receptor source for this set is a woman aged 55-75 years in good health and CMV-seropositive.

The V gene is TRBV30, the J gene TRBJ1-3; D not certain. V was cut by 1 base and J by 5 bases, with 6 bases left in between. The CDR3 sequence is 12 residues long. Germline assignment: CDR1 GTSNPN and CDR2 SVGIG (reference sequence). The CDR3 nucleotides read TGTGCCTGGAGTGGCGGGAGAAACACCATATATTTT. It yields the protein CAWSGGRNTIYF.

The chain is built from TRBV10-3 and TRBJ2-7; TRBD2 might be the D (6 bases). Trimming removed 4 bases at V and 5 bases at J, with 6 bases between. The CDR3 length is 11 residues. From germline, CDR1 is ENHRY and CDR2 SYGVKD. CDR3 protein: CAISAGDEQYF. CDR3 nucleotide sequence: TGTGCCATCAGTGCGGGGGACGAGCAGTACTTC.

This chain uses TRBV9 with TRBJ1-1; TRBD1 matches at 7 bases. Germline lookup yields CDR1 SGDLS and CDR2 YYNGEE. V was pared by 4 bases and J by 1 base, with 7 bases of the junction left unmatched. CDR3 length equals 15 residues. CDR3 sequence: CASSIRAGGNTEAFF. The CDR3 nucleotides read TGTGCCAGCAGCATCAGGGCAGGGGGGAACACTGAAGCTTTCTTT.

The chain combines TRBV7-9 with TRBJ1-1; 7 bases are a match to TRBD1. The CDR3 totals 14 residues. V lost 4 bases to trimming and J lost 1 base; unmatched junction nucleotides: 3. Per the germline V gene, CDR1 is SEHNR and CDR2 is FQNEAQ (reference sequence). The CDR3 reads CASSWDRANTEAFF. The CDR3 DNA is TGTGCCAGCAGCTGGGACAGAGCGAACACTGAAGCTTTCTTT.

The rearrangement joins TRBV29-1 to TRBJ1-1; D is unresolved. The germline CDR1 and CDR2 sequences are SQVTM and ANQGSEA. This CDR3 is built from 10 residues. Trimming took off 6 bases at V and 7 bases at J, with 9 bases between the two ends. The CDR3 nucleotides read TGCAGCGTAGAACGGTTTGAAGCTTTCTTT. This encodes CSVERFEAFF. The full variable domain, rest sourced from reference TRBV29-1 and TRBJ1-1, is SAVISQKPSRDICQRGTSLTIQCQVDSQVTMMFWYRQQPGQSLTLIATANQGSEATYESGFVIDKFPISRPNLTFSTLTVSNMSPEDSSIYLCSVERFEAFFGQGTRLTVV.

The chain is built from TRBV6-6 and TRBJ2-7; a possible D gene is TRBD2 (6 bases). This CDR3 is built from 16 residues. In germline, CDR1 is MNHNY, CDR2 SVGAGI (reference sequence). Trimming stripped 7 bases from V and 1 base from J, with 20 bases between. The CDR3 here is CASTPQSGLASYEQYF. The CDR3 DNA reads as TGTGCCAGCACTCCCCAGTCGGGACTCGCTTCCTACGAGCAGTACTTC.

V and J are TRBV6-5 and TRBJ1-2; TRBD1 might be the D (5 bases). V lost 6 bases and J 3 bases, leaving 11 bases between the germline ends. Germline assignment: CDR1 MNHEY and CDR2 SVGAGI. The CDR3 runs to 13 residues. CDR3 in DNA: TGTGCCAGCAGAGACGACAGACACTATGGCTACACCTTC. This codes for CASRDDRHYGYTF.

This clone appeared a few times. The chain joins TRBV28 to TRBJ1-1; D uncertain. Germline V lookup: CDR1 MDHEN, CDR2 SYDVKM. The V and J ends lost 3 bases and 6 bases respectively, with 14 bases between them. This CDR3 has 14 residues. This CDR3 is CASSLDPQRAEAFF. The CDR3 nucleotides are TGTGCCAGCAGTTTGGATCCACAGCGGGCTGAAGCTTTCTTT.